These 15 T cell receptor beta chains originate from one sample sequenced in a study of T cell changes during pregnancy in multiple sclerosis. This table comes from immunoSEQ multiplex PCR, and its TCRdb copy is limited to in-frame clones, with some not included. The table lists around 74,000 clones, around 85% of them singletons. Here the sequenced sample was peripheral blood, taken before pregnancy. The receptors stem from a female donor with multiple sclerosis, enrolled in a pregnancy study.

The V and J genes are TRBV29-1 and TRBJ2-7; 9 positions agree with TRBD1. Germline lookup yields CDR1 SQVTM and CDR2 ANQGSEA. The CDR3 runs 13 residues. The V and J ends lost 5 bases and 6 bases, in that order; junction bases with no gene match: 8. In DNA, the CDR3 is TGCAGCGTTCCCGGACAGGGGAAGAGCGAGCAGTACTTC. Translating it yields CSVPGQGKSEQYF.

The gene calls are TRBV7-8 and TRBJ2-5, with 13 positions matching TRBD2. The CDR3 loop spans 19 amino acids. Per the germline V gene, CDR1 is SGHVS and CDR2 is FQNEAQ. J was trimmed by 5 bases and V by 5 bases; bases with no gene match: 17. The CDR3 sequence: CASSGPGTSGDYLLETQYF. DNA of the CDR3: TGTGCCAGCAGCGGACCCGGGACTAGCGGGGACTACCTCCTGGAGACCCAGTACTTC.

J is TRBJ1-1 and V is TRBV14, with D tentatively TRBD1 (5 bases). The CDR3 totals 14 residues. Germline V CDR1 and CDR2: SGHDN, FVKESK. Trimming took off 4 bases at V and 3 bases at J, with 12 bases between the two ends. CDR3 bases: TGTGCCAGCAGCCGGTGGGGGGTAGACACTGAAGCTTTCTTT. It is translated as CASSRWGVDTEAFF.

The chain carries TRBV29-1 and TRBJ1-2; 9 nucleotides agree with TRBD1. The ends lost 4 bases at V and 6 bases at J; junction bases unmatched: 12. The CDR3 has 15 amino acids. CDR1 is SQVTM, CDR2 ANQGSEA, per germline. CDR3 bases: TGCAGCGTTGCCGTTAGTGGGACAGGGACGGATGGCTACACCTTC. This codes for CSVAVSGTGTDGYTF.

The chain uses TRBV7-3 and TRBJ1-1; 7 bases are shared with TRBD1. Germline V gene data show CDR1 as SGHTA and CDR2 as FQGTGA. The junction had 5 bases not matched to a gene; V was cut back by 5 bases and J by 5 bases. The CDR3 covers 13 residues. In DNA, the CDR3 is TGTGCCAGCAGCCAGACAGGGAGAACTGAAGCTTTCTTT. Translating gives CASSQTGRTEAFF.

The V gene is TRBV30, the J gene TRBJ2-3; 9 positions agree with TRBD1. The ends lost 2 bases at V and 3 bases at J; junction bases unmatched: 3. Germline loops: CDR1 GTSNPN, CDR2 SVGIG (reference sequence). The CDR3 loop spans 14 amino acids. CDR3 sequence reads: CAWSLQGATDTQYF. The CDR3 nucleotides are TGTGCCTGGAGTTTACAGGGGGCGACAGATACGCAGTATTTT.

The J gene is TRBJ2-1, the V gene TRBV14; TRBD2 might be the D (6 bases). Germline CDR1 is SGHDN and CDR2 is FVKESK. There are 14 residues in the CDR3. The V end lost 3 bases, the J end lost 2 bases, and 8 bases lay between the germline ends. Here the CDR3 DNA reads TGTGCCAGCAGCCAGGGAGGCCCCTACAATGAGCAGTTCTTC. Protein sequence: CASSQGGPYNEQFF.

This clone was recorded only once. The genes are TRBV30 and TRBJ2-5; TRBD2 might be the D (6 bases). The CDR3 is 16 residues long. Germline-derived CDR1 and CDR2 are GTSNPN and SVGIG (reference sequence). Trimming left V 4 bases short and J 5 bases short, with 23 bases between. The CDR3 protein is CAWTKRAGPKGETQYF. The CDR3 DNA follows: TGTGCCTGGACCAAACGGGCGGGGCCTAAGGGGGAGACCCAGTACTTC.

The V gene is TRBV5-1, the J gene TRBJ1-1; D is unclear. With 2 bases removed from V and 1 base from J, the gap between germline ends came to 6 bases. The CDR3 sequence is 13 residues long. The germline CDR1 and CDR2 sequences are SGHRS and YFSETQ. The CDR3 protein is CASSFQENTEAFF. The CDR3 nucleotides read TGCGCCAGCAGCTTCCAGGAGAACACTGAAGCTTTCTTT. Together with reference TRBV5-1 and TRBJ1-1, the CDR3 gives the full variable domain: KAGVTQTPRYLIKTRGQQVTLSCSPISGHRSVSWYQQTPGQGLQFLFEYFSETQRNKGNFPGRFSGRQFSNSRSEMNVSTLELGDSALYLCASSFQENTEAFFGQGTRLTVV.

V usage is TRBV5-1 and J usage is TRBJ1-1; possibly TRBD1 for D (5 bases). The CDR3 covers 17 residues. Trimming removed 4 bases at V and 2 bases at J, with 21 bases between. Germline CDR1 is SGHRS and CDR2 is YFSETQ. The CDR3 region has the DNA TGCGCCAGCAGCCCGGGGGTGGGAGTGATAATAAACACTGAAGCTTTCTTT. Translation: CASSPGVGVIINTEAFF.

The chain joins TRBV2 to TRBJ1-2, with 9 positions matching TRBD1. This CDR3 region has 16 residues. CDR1 is SNHLY and CDR2 is FYNNEI in the germline V gene. V gave up 6 bases and J gave up 7 bases; unmatched junction bases: 15. CDR3 residues: CASSPMRTGDGSGYTF. Written as DNA, the CDR3 is TGTGCCAGCAGCCCAATGCGGACAGGGGATGGAAGTGGCTACACCTTC.

The rearrangement links TRBV10-2 to TRBJ1-1; the D gene is possibly TRBD1 (5 bases). CDR3 size: 13 residues. CDR1 is WSHSY, CDR2 SAAADI, per germline. V gave up 2 bases and J gave up 2 bases, with 6 bases separating them. CDR3: CASSEDRNTEAFF. The CDR3 coding sequence is TGCGCCAGCAGTGAGGACAGAAACACTGAAGCTTTCTTT.

The rearrangement links TRBV18 to TRBJ2-2; D perhaps matches TRBD2 (5 bases). This CDR3 has 15 amino acids. V lost 3 bases, J lost 5 bases, and 13 bases lay in between. Germline lookup yields CDR1 KGHSH and CDR2 LQKENI. CDR3 nucleotides: TGTGCCAGCTCACCGAGGGATCCGGGTACCGGGGAGCTGTTTTTT. Translation gives CASSPRDPGTGELFF.

This clone was counted once. The chain carries TRBV9 and TRBJ2-7; possibly TRBD2 for D (5 bases). Germline V lookup: CDR1 SGDLS, CDR2 YYNGEE. The germline V and J ends were trimmed by 8 bases and 0 bases, with 18 bases remaining between them. The length of the CDR3 is 15 residues. This CDR3 reads CASPGKVIGSYEQYF. As DNA, the CDR3 is TGTGCCAGTCCCGGGAAAGTTATAGGCTCCTACGAGCAGTACTTC.

As for this clone: This specimen includes other DNA sequences encoding the same CDR3. The V call is TRBV6-5, the J call TRBJ1-1, with D possibly TRBD1 on 6 matching bases. This CDR3 region has 13 residues. Deletions cut 2 bases from V and 5 bases from J, with 9 bases between. Germline lookup yields CDR1 MNHEY and CDR2 SVGAGI. CDR3 DNA: TGTGCCAGCAGTTACGGTACAGGGACTGAAGCTTTCTTT. Amino acid sequence: CASSYGTGTEAFF.